The 31 T cell receptor beta chains below all came from one sample that was sequenced in a study of T cells expressing NK-cell markers. From the 5' RACE reads, TCRdb lists one entry per CDR3 protein and no DNA. The sample totals 160,000 or so distinct CDR3 sequences. The sequenced material came from blood T cells: a sorted CD56 or NKG2C T cell subset, CD4+ or CD8+ T cells, or bulk PBMC T cells (not recorded which). These receptors were collected from a woman aged 18-70 years in good health.

The CDR3 loop reads CASRATGLSSYNEQFF. V is TRBV12-3 or TRBV12-4 and J is TRBJ2-1; the D call of TRBD1 rests on TCRdb alone, since no DNA is present to check it. The CDR3 is 16 residues long.

The chain carries TRBV28 and TRBJ2-1; the D call from TCRdb, TRBD1, cannot be confirmed without DNA. Looked up from germline, CDR1 is MDHEN and CDR2 is SYDVKM. The length of the CDR3 is 15 residues. CDR3 region: CASRGGGSSYNEQFF.

The V gene is TRBV3-1, the J gene TRBJ2-4; the D gene TCRdb calls, TRBD1, cannot be checked with no DNA. Germline V gene data show CDR1 as LGHDT and CDR2 as YNNKEL (reference sequence). CDR3 length equals 15 residues. CDR3 region: CASSLRGAAKNIQYF.

The V gene is TRBV11-2, the J gene TRBJ2-5; the TCRdb D gene call, TRBD1, has no DNA to confirm it. Germline V lookup: CDR1 SGHAT, CDR2 FQNNGV. The CDR3 extends over 14 amino acids. The CDR3 here is CASSRGAGKETQYF.

The V and J genes are TRBV5-1 and TRBJ1-1; TCRdb picks TRBD1, but there is no DNA to check that call. This CDR3 region has 16 residues. Per the germline V gene, CDR1 is SGHRS and CDR2 is YFSETQ. The CDR3 loop is CASSGDLAAGLTEAFF.

The chain is built from TRBV20-1 and TRBJ2-1. This CDR3 has 15 residues. Looked up from germline, CDR1 is DFQATT and CDR2 is SNEGSKA (reference sequence). CDR3 region: CSARAERTSYNEQFF.

The V call is TRBV5-1, the J call TRBJ2-3; TCRdb designates TRBD2, a call that cannot be tested without DNA. Germline loops: CDR1 SGHRS, CDR2 YFSETQ. The CDR3 runs to 14 residues. CDR3 amino acids: CASSVLAGTDTQYF.

CDR3 residues: CASSSPARSPDPAFF. The chain recombines TRBV6-5 with TRBJ1-1. Germline V gene sequence: CDR1 MNHEY, CDR2 SVGAGI. The CDR3 contains 15 residues.

CDR3 in amino acids: CASSVGLAGYHNEQFF. The rearrangement uses TRBV9 and TRBJ2-1; TCRdb returns TRBD2, unconfirmable since there is no DNA. The CDR3 runs to 16 residues. Per germline, CDR1 SGDLS and CDR2 YYNGEE. Full variable domain (remainder filled in from reference TRBV9 and TRBJ2-1): DSGVTQTPKHLITATGQRVTLRCSPRSGDLSVYWYQQSLDQGLQFLIQYYNGEERAKGNILERFSAQQFPDLHSELNLSSLELGDSALYFCASSVGLAGYHNEQFFGPGTRLTVL.

This chain connects TRBV28 to TRBJ2-2; TCRdb reports TRBD2, a call that lacks DNA to check it against. Germline CDR1 MDHEN, CDR2 SYDVKM. This CDR3 region has 19 residues. CDR3 sequence: CASSSMWAVREENTGELFF.

This chain uses TRBV7-2 with TRBJ2-7; TCRdb gives TRBD2 as the D gene, but with no DNA this cannot be confirmed. This CDR3 contains 15 residues. Germline values: CDR1 SGHTA, CDR2 FQGNSA. The CDR3 protein is CASSTRGRAVNEQYF.

The rearrangement links TRBV7-9 to TRBJ2-3. This CDR3 has 16 amino acids. Per germline, CDR1 SEHNR and CDR2 FQNEAQ (reference sequence). CDR3 amino acids: CASSLTLAVSTDTQYF.

The chain combines TRBV20-1 with TRBJ1-4. There are 14 residues in the CDR3. Germline CDR1 reads DFQATT; CDR2 reads SNEGSKA (reference sequence). The CDR3 sequence is CSALGIGRNEKLFF.

This chain connects TRBV2 to TRBJ1-5; TCRdb reports TRBD1, a call that lacks DNA to check it against. The germline CDR1 and CDR2 sequences are SNHLY and FYNNEI. The CDR3 length is 13 residues. This chain's CDR3 is CASGDTLNQPQHF.

The CDR3 sequence: CASSQGWGLSTDTQYF. The chain couples TRBV3-1 to TRBJ2-3. Germline V gene lookup returns CDR1 LGHDT and CDR2 YNNKEL (reference sequence). The CDR3 loop spans 16 amino acids.

This chain joins TRBV20-1 and TRBJ1-5. There are 13 residues in the CDR3. The V gene's germline CDR1 is DFQATT and CDR2 SNEGSKA (reference sequence). The CDR3 is CSAADGSNQPQHF.

This chain links TRBV28 with TRBJ2-3; TCRdb's D call, TRBD1, is unchecked because there is no DNA. The germline gives CDR1 MDHEN, CDR2 SYDVKM. The CDR3 extends over 17 amino acids. The CDR3 loop is CASSPLRGAGPTDTQYF.

The chain has TRBV5-1 and TRBJ1-1; the TCRdb call, TRBD1, lacks DNA for checking. The germline V gene encodes CDR1 SGHRS and CDR2 YFSETQ. The CDR3 runs 15 residues. This chain's CDR3 is CASSAQTGGNTEAFF.

The V gene is TRBV20-1, the J gene TRBJ1-5; TCRdb reports TRBD1, a call that lacks DNA to check it against. Germline-derived CDR1 and CDR2 are DFQATT and SNEGSKA (reference sequence). The length of the CDR3 is 14 residues. The CDR3 protein is CSGRDRGLDQPQHF.

This chain connects TRBV12-3 or TRBV12-4 to TRBJ1-5; TCRdb picks TRBD1, but there is no DNA to check that call. CDR3 length: 16 amino acids. The CDR3 sequence: CASSLVGGVSNQPQHF.

The gene calls are TRBV29-1 and TRBJ2-5. Germline CDR1 and CDR2: SQVTM and ANQGSEA. The CDR3 length is 15 residues. The CDR3 loop is CSVDGGFSSLETQYF.

This sequence joins TRBV6-1 and TRBJ1-5; TCRdb proposes TRBD1, but this gene call is untestable without DNA. This CDR3 comprises 14 residues. CDR1 and CDR2 (germline): MNHNS, SASEGT. CDR3 residues: CASSEYEGDQPQHF.

The CDR3 loop is CSASHRNSGNNEQFF. This chain uses TRBV20-1 with TRBJ2-1; TCRdb calls TRBD1, which cannot be checked without DNA. Germline assignment: CDR1 DFQATT and CDR2 SNEGSKA (reference sequence). The CDR3 consists of 15 residues.

This sequence joins TRBV20-1 and TRBJ1-5; the D call of TRBD1 rests on TCRdb alone, since no DNA is present to check it. CDR1 and CDR2 from the germline V gene are DFQATT and SNEGSKA (reference sequence). The CDR3 totals 13 residues. CDR3 sequence reads: CSAEQVSWQPQHF.

The chain has TRBV7-7 and TRBJ1-1. There are 13 residues in the CDR3. Germline CDR1 SSHAT, CDR2 FNYEAQ (reference sequence). CDR3 loop: CASSLHGDTEAFF.

The V and J genes are TRBV7-8 and TRBJ2-3; TCRdb's assignment of TRBD1 cannot be checked, as there is no DNA. The CDR3 covers 16 residues. The germline V gene encodes CDR1 SGHVS and CDR2 FQNEAQ. The CDR3 sequence: CASSRTGAGATDTQYF.

The chain is built from TRBV20-1 and TRBJ2-5. CDR1 and CDR2 (germline): DFQATT, SNEGSKA (reference sequence). The CDR3 covers 14 residues. The CDR3 loop reads CSAPKSLSQETQYF.

V usage is TRBV5-1 and J usage is TRBJ2-1; the TRBD1 assignment by TCRdb is unverifiable without DNA. The CDR3 is 14 residues long. Germline V gene data show CDR1 as SGHRS and CDR2 as YFSETQ. The CDR3 loop reads CASSTGQGDNEQFF.

The rearrangement uses TRBV6-2 or TRBV6-3 and TRBJ2-1; TCRdb's D call of TRBD2 is untestable without DNA. From germline, CDR1 is MNHEY and CDR2 SVGEGT. This CDR3 has 13 amino acids. The CDR3 loop is CASQRGGYNEQFF.

This chain links TRBV21-1 with TRBJ2-1; TCRdb proposes TRBD1, but this gene call is untestable without DNA. TRBV21-1 is marked as a pseudogene. The CDR3 contains 16 residues. The CDR3 protein is CASSKGSGVHYNEQFF.

The chain employs TRBV5-1 and TRBJ2-3; TCRdb lists TRBD2, though no DNA is available to test this call. Germline V gives CDR1 SGHRS, CDR2 YFSETQ. The CDR3 totals 15 residues. CDR3 protein: CASSPSGGALNTQYF.